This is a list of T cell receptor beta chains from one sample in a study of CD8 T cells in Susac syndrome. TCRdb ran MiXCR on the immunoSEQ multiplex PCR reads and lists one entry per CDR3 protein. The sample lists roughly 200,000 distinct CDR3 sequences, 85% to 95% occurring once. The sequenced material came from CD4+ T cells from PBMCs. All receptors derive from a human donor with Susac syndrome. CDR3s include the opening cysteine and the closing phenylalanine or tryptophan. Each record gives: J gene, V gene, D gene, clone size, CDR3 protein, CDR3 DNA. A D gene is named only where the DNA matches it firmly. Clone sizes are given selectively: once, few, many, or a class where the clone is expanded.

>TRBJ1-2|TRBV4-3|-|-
CASSQDWSYTF
TGCGCCAGCAGCCAAGATTGGAGCTACACCTTC
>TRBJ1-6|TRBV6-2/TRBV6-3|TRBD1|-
CASSDSDRVTLHF
TGTGCCAGCAGTGACTCGGACAGGGTGACCCTCCACTTT
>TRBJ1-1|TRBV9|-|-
CASRVGVNMNTEAFF
TGTGCCAGCAGAGTAGGGGTAAATATGAACACTGAAGCTTTCTTT
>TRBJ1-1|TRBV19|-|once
CASSILGQKNTEAFF
TGTGCCAGTAGTATCCTAGGACAGAAGAACACTGAAGCTTTCTTT
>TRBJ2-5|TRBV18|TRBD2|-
CASSTLATRLGETQYF
TGTGCCAGCTCAACACTAGCGACTAGACTAGGAGAGACCCAGTACTTC
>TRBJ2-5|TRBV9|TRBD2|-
CASSVVSGGADPETQYF
TGTGCCAGCAGCGTAGTTAGCGGGGGGGCCGATCCGGAGACCCAGTACTTC
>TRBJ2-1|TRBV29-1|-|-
CSVGPYNEQFF
TGCAGCGTTGGCCCCTACAATGAGCAGTTCTTC
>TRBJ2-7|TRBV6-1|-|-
CASNGPFPRYEQYF
TGTGCCAGCAACGGACCTTTCCCTCGCTACGAGCAGTACTTC
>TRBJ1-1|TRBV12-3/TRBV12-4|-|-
CASSPWSRNTEAFF
TGTGCCAGCAGCCCTTGGTCGAGGAACACTGAAGCTTTCTTT
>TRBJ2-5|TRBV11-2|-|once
CASSLVGGPVQETQYF
TGTGCCAGCAGCTTAGTTGGGGGGCCAGTCCAAGAGACCCAGTACTTC
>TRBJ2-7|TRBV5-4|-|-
CASSLAGQEGGSYEQYF
TGTGCCAGCAGCTTGGCAGGGCAGGAGGGGGGATCCTACGAGCAGTACTTC
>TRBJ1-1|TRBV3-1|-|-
CASSQVNRPYTEAFF
TGTGCCAGCAGCCAAGTCAACAGGCCCTACACTGAAGCTTTCTTT
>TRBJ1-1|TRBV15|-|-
CATSRAGDNTEAFF
TGTGCCACCAGCAGAGCAGGGGATAACACTGAAGCTTTCTTT
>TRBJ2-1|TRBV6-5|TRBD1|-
CASRRTGTGLNEQFF
TGTGCCAGCAGACGGACAGGGACAGGGTTAAATGAGCAGTTCTTC
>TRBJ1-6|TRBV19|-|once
CASSDLNYSPLHF
TGTGCCAGTAGTGACTTAAACTATTCACCCCTCCACTTT
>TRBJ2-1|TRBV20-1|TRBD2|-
CSAREPSGYNEQFF
TGCAGTGCTAGAGAACCTAGCGGATACAATGAGCAGTTCTTC
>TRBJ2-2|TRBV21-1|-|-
CASSKGWRLAGAPPNTGELFF
TGTGCCAGCAGCAAAGGTTGGAGACTAGCGGGGGCCCCTCCGAACACCGGGGAGCTGTTTTTT
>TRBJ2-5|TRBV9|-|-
CASSVGPQAYQETQYF
TGTGCCAGCAGCGTAGGTCCCCAGGCCTACCAAGAGACCCAGTACTTC
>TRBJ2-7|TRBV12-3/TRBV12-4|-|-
CASSLTRTYEQYF
TGTGCCAGCAGTTTAACGCGTACCTACGAGCAGTACTTC
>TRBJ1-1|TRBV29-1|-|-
CSVARGNTEAFF
TGCAGCGTCGCGCGGGGGAACACTGAAGCTTTCTTT
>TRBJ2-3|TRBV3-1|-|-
CASSQEFRSTQYF
TGTGCCAGCAGCCAAGAGTTTAGGAGTACGCAGTATTTT
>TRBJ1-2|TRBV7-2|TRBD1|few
CASSSDRGYGYTF
TGTGCCAGCAGTTCCGACAGGGGGTATGGCTACACCTTC
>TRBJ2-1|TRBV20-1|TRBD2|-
CSARDPTSGGDPSFF
TGCAGTGCTAGAGACCCGACTAGCGGGGGGGATCCGAGTTTCTTC
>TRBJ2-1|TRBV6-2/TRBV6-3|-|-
CASRRGTERQFF
TGTGCCAGCAGACGGGGGACAGAAAGGCAGTTCTTC
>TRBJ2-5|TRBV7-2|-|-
CASSSRLGDRLYQETQYF
TGTGCCAGCAGCTCCCGACTAGGGGACCGCCTGTACCAAGAGACCCAGTACTTC
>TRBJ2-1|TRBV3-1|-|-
CASSQDRTTSYEQFF
TGTGCCAGCAGCCAAGATAGGACCACATCCTATGAGCAGTTCTTC
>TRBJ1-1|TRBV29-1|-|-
CSVVGEYTEAFF
TGCAGCGTTGTAGGGGAGTACACTGAAGCTTTCTTT
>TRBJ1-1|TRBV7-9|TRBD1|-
CASRGTGNTEAFF
TGTGCCAGCAGAGGGACAGGGAACACTGAAGCTTTCTTT
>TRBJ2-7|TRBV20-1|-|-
CSARGGGDEQYF
TGCAGTGCGAGGGGAGGGGGCGACGAGCAGTACTTC
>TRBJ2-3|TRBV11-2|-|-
CASSSFRDTQYF
TGTGCCAGCAGCTCCTTCCGGGATACGCAGTATTTT
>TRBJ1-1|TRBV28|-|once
CASSLQTNTEAFF
TGTGCCAGCAGTTTACAGACCAACACTGAAGCTTTCTTT
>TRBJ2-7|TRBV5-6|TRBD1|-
CASSLTGVAHEQYF
TGTGCCAGCAGCTTGACAGGGGTGGCCCACGAGCAGTACTTC
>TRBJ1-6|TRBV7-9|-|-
CASSPGRNNSPLHF
TGTGCCAGCAGCCCGGGACGGAATAATTCACCCCTCCACTTT
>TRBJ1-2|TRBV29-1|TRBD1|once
CSVETGQNYGYTF
TGCAGCGTTGAAACGGGACAGAACTATGGCTACACCTTC
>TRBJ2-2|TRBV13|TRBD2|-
CASSPAGGNTGELFF
TGTGCCAGCAGCCCTGCGGGGGGGAACACCGGGGAGCTGTTTTTT
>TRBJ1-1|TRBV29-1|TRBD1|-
CSVGRETGGEAFF
TGCAGCGTTGGACGGGAGACAGGGGGCGAAGCTTTCTTT
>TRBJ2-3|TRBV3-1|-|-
CASSHGPNTQYF
TGTGCCAGCAGCCACGGGCCGAATACGCAGTATTTT
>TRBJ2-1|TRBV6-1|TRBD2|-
CASSDRLAGDYNEQFF
TGTGCCAGCAGTGACCGACTAGCGGGGGATTACAATGAGCAGTTCTTC
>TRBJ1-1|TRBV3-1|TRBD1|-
CASSLHRGQNTEVFF
TGTGCCAGCAGCCTCCACAGGGGCCAGAACACTGAAGTTTTCTTT
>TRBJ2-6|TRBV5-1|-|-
CASSLAPQGGANVLTF
TGCGCCAGCAGCTTGGCTCCGCAGGGGGGGGCCAACGTCCTGACTTTC
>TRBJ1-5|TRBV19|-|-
CASSMLVFGNQPQHF
TGTGCCAGTAGTATGCTGGTCTTTGGGAATCAGCCCCAGCATTTT
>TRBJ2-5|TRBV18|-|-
CASSPTGTPDLQYF
TGTGCCAGCTCGCCAACAGGCACTCCGGACCTCCAGTACTTC
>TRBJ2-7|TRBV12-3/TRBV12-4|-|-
CASSAGGWYNDEQYF
TGTGCCAGCAGTGCCGGGGGTTGGTACAACGACGAGCAGTACTTC
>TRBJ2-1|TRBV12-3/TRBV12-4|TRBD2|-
CASSTTSGPTSEQFF
TGTGCCAGCAGTACGACTAGCGGGCCAACAAGTGAGCAGTTCTTC
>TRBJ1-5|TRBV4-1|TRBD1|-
CASSRTGHQPQHF
TGCGCCAGCAGCCGGACAGGGCACCAGCCCCAGCATTTT
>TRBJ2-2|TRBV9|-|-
CASSVTGELFF
TGTGCCAGCAGCGTGACCGGGGAGCTGTTTTTT
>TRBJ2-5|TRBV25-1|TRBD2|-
CASTGGGGAGETQYF
TGTGCCAGCACCGGTGGCGGGGGGGCTGGTGAGACCCAGTACTTC
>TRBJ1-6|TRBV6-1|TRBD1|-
CASKVYQGQVRNSPLHF
TGTGCCAGCAAGGTATATCAGGGACAGGTTCGGAATTCACCCCTCCACTTT
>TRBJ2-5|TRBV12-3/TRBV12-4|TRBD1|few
CASSLAGGGETQYF
TGTGCCAGCAGTTTAGCAGGGGGCGGGGAGACCCAGTACTTC
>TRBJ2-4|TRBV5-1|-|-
CASSEEGSKNIQYF
TGCGCCAGCAGCGAGGAGGGAAGCAAAAACATTCAGTACTTC
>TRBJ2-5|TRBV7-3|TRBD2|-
CASSSVAGGPQETQYF
TGTGCCAGCAGCTCAGTAGCGGGGGGGCCACAAGAGACCCAGTACTTC